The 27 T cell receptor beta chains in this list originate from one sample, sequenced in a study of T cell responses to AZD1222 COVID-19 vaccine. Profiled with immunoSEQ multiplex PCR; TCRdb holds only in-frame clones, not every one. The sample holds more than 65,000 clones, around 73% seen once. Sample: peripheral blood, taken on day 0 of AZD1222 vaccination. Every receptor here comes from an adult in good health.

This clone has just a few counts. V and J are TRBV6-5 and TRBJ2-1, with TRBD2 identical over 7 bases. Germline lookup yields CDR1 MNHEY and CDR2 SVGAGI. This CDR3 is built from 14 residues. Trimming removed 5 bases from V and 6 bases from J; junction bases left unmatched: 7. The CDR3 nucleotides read TGTGCCAGCAGTCCCGGGATAGCGGGCAATGAGCAGTTCTTC. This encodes CASSPGIAGNEQFF.

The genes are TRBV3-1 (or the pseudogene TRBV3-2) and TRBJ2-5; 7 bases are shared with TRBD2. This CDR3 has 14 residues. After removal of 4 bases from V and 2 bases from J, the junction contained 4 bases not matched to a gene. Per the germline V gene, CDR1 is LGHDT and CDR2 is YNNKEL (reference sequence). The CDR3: CASSRASGQETQYF. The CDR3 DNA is TGTGCCAGCAGCCGAGCTAGCGGACAAGAGACCCAGTACTTC.

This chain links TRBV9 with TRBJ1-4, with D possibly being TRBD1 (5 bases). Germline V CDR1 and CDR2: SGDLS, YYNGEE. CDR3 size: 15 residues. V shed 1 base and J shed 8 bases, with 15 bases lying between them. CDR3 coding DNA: TGTGCCAGCAGCGTAAGAGGGGAAGTAGGAGAAAAACTGTTTTTT. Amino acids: CASSVRGEVGEKLFF. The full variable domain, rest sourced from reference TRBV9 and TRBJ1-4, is DSGVTQTPKHLITATGQRVTLRCSPRSGDLSVYWYQQSLDQGLQFLIQYYNGEERAKGNILERFSAQQFPDLHSELNLSSLELGDSALYFCASSVRGEVGEKLFFGSGTQLSVL.

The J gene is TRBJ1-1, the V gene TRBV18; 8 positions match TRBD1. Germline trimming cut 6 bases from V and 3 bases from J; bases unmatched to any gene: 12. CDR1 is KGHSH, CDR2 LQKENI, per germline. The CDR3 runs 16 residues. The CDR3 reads CASSPRARGQDTEAFF. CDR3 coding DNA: TGTGCCAGCTCCCCCCGAGCCAGGGGGCAGGACACTGAAGCTTTCTTT.

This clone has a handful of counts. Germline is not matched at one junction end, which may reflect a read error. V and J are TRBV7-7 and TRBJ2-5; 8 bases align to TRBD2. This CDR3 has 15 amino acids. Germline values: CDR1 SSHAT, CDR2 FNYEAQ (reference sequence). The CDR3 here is CASSFGAGGEETQYF. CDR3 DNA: TGTGCTAGCAGCTTTGGGGCGGGAGGCGAGGAGACCCAGTACTTC.

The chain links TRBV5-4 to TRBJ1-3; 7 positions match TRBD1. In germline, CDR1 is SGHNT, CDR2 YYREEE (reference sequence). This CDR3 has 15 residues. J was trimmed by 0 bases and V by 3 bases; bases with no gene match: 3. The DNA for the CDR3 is TGTGCCAGCAGCTCACAGGGGACCTCTGGAAACACCATATATTTT. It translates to CASSSQGTSGNTIYF.

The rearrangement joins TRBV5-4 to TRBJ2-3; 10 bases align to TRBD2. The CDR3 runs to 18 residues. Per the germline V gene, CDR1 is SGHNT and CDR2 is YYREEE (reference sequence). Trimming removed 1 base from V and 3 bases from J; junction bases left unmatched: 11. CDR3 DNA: TGTGCCAGCAGCTTGATGGGTTCGGCTAGCGGGAGAACAGATACGCAGTATTTT. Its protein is CASSLMGSASGRTDTQYF.

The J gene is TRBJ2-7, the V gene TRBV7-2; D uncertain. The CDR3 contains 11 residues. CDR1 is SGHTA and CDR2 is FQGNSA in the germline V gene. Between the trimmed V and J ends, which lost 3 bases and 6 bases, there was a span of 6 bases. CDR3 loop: CASSFALEQYF. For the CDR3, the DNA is TGTGCCAGCAGCTTCGCCCTCGAGCAGTACTTC.

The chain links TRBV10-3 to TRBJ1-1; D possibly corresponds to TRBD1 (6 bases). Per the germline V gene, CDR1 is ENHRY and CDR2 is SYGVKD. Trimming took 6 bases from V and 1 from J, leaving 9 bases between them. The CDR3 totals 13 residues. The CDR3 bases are TGTGCCATCAGACCGGGACAGAACACTGAAGCTTTCTTT. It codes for CAIRPGQNTEAFF.

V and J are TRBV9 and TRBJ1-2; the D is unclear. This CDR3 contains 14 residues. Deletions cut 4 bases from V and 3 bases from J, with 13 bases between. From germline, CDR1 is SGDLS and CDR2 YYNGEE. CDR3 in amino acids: CASSPIQSYYGYTF. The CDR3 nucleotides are TGTGCCAGCAGCCCAATACAGTCATACTATGGCTACACCTTC.

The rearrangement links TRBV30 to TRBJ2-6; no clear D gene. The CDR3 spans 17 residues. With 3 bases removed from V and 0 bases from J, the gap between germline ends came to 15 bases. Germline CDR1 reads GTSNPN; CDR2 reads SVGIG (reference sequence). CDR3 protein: CAWSILRLSSGANVLTF. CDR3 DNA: TGTGCCTGGAGCATCCTACGTCTGAGCTCTGGGGCCAACGTCCTGACTTTC.

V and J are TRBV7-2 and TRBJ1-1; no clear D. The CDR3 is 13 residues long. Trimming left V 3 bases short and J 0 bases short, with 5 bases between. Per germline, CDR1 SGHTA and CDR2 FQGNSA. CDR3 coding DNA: TGTGCCAGCAGCTTTGGTATGAACACTGAAGCTTTCTTT. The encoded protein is CASSFGMNTEAFF.

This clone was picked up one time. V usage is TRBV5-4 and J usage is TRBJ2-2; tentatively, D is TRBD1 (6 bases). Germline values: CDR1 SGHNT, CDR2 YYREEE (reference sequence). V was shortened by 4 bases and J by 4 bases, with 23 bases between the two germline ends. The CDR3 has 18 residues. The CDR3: CASSPPGTKGLGTGELFF. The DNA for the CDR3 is TGTGCCAGCAGCCCGCCCGGGACAAAGGGTCTGGGCACCGGGGAGCTGTTTTTT.

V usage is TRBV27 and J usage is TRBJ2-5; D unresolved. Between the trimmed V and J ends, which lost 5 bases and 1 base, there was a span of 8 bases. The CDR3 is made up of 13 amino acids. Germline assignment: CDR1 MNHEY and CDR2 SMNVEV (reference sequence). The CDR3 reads CASSTNPQETQYF. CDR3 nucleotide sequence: TGTGCCAGCAGTACTAACCCCCAAGAGACCCAGTACTTC.

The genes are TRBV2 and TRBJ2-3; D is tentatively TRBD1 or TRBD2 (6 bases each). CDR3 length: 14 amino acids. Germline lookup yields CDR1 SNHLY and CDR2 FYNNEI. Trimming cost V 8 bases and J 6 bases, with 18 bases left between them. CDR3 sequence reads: CASSPGARGDTQYF. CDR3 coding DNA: TGTGCCAGCTCTCCGGGGGCCAGAGGGGATACGCAGTATTTT.

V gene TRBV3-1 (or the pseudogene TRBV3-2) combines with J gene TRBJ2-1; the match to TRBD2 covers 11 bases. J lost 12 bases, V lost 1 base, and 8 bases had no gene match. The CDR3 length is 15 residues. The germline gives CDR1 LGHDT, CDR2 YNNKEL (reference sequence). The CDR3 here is CASSQGGSSGRMQFF. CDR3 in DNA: TGTGCCAGCAGCCAAGGAGGTTCTAGCGGGAGGATGCAGTTCTTC.

The CDR3 region has the DNA TGCGCCAGCAGTCTGCCGGGTCCCTATTCCTACAATGAGCAGTTCTTC. Translation gives CASSLPGPYSYNEQFF. The chain recombines TRBV5-1 with TRBJ2-1; no definite D call. The CDR3 is 16 amino acids. CDR1 SGHRS and CDR2 YFSETQ come from the germline V gene. Trimming took 5 bases from V and 1 from J, leaving 16 bases between them.

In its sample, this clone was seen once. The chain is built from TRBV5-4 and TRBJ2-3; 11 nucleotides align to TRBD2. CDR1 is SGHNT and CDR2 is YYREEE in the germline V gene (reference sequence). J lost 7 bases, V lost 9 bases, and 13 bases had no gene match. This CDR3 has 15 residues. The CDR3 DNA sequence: TGTGCCATTGAAGGTAGCGGGGGGGGCATGAATACGCAGTATTTT. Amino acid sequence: CAIEGSGGGMNTQYF.

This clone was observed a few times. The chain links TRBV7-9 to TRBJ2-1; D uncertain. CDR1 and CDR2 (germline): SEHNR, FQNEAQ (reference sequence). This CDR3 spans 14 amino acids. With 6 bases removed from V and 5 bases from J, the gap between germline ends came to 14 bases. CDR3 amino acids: CASSRVGTHNEQFF. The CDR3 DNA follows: TGTGCCAGCAGTCGAGTAGGAACCCACAATGAGCAGTTCTTC.

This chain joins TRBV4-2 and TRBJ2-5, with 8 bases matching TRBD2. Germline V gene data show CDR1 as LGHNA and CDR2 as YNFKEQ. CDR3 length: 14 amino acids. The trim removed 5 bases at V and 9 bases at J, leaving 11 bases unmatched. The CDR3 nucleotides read TGTGCCAGCAGCTTAAGCGGGGGAGAGGAGGCCCAGTACTTC. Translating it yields CASSLSGGEEAQYF.

The CDR3 reads CASSPSGVTFNYGYTF. As DNA, the CDR3 is TGTGCCAGCAGCCCTAGTGGGGTCACTTTTAACTATGGCTACACCTTC. The chain combines TRBV3-1 (or the pseudogene TRBV3-2) with TRBJ1-2, with D unclear. Trimming shortened V by 4 bases and J by 1 base, and 16 bases separated the two germline ends. This CDR3 is 16 amino acids long. In germline, CDR1 is LGHDT, CDR2 YNNKEL (reference sequence).

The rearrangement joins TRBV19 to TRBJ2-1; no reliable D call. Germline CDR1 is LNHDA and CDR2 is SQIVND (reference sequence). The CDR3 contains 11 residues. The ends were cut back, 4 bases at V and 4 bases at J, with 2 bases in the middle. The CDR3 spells CASSTYNEQFF. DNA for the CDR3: TGTGCCAGTAGTACTTACAATGAGCAGTTCTTC. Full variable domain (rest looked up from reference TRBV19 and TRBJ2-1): DGGITQSPKYLFRKEGQNVTLSCEQNLNHDAMYWYRQDPGQGLRLIYYSQIVNDFQKGDIAEGYSVSREKKESFPLTVTSAQKNPTAFYLCASSTYNEQFFGPGTRLTVL.

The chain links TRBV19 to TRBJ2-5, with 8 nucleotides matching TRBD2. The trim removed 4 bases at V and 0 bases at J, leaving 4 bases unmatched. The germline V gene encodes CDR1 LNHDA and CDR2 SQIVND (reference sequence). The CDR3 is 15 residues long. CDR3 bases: TGTGCCAGTAGTACGGGACTAGTGTACCAAGAGACCCAGTACTTC. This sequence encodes CASSTGLVYQETQYF.

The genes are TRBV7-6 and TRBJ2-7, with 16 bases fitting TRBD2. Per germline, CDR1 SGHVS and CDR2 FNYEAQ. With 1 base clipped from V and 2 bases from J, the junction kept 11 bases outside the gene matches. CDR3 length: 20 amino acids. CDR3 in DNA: TGTGCCAGCAGCTTAGACCCCCCATCCGGGACTAGCGGGGGGGCCTACGAGCAGTACTTC. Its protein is CASSLDPPSGTSGGAYEQYF.

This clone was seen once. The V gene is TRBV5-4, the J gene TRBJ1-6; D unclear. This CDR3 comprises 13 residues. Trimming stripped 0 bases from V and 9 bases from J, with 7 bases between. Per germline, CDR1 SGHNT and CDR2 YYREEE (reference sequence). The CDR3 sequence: CASSLDPGSPLHF. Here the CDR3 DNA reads TGTGCCAGCAGCTTGGATCCGGGTTCACCCCTCCACTTT. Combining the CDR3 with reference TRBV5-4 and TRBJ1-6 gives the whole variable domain ETGVTQSPTHLIKTRGQQVTLRCSSQSGHNTVSWYQQALGQGPQFIFQYYREEENGRGNFPPRFSGLQFPNYSSELNVNALELDDSALYLCASSLDPGSPLHFGNGTRLTVT.

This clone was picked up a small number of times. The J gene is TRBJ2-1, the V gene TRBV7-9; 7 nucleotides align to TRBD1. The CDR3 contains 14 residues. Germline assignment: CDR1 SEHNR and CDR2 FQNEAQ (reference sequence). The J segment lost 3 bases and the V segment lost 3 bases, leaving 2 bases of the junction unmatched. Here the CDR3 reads CASSLGTDYNEQFF. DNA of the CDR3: TGTGCCAGCAGCTTGGGGACAGACTACAATGAGCAGTTCTTC.

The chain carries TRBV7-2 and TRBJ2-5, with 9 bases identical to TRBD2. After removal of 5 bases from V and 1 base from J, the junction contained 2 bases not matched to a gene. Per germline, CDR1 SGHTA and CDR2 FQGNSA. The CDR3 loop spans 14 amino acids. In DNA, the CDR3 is TGTGCCAGCAGCCTGGGACTAGCCCAAGAGACCCAGTACTTC. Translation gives CASSLGLAQETQYF.